In its sample, the clone carrying this T cell receptor beta chain was seen many times. Antigen unknown. The data derive from a study of blood T cells in healthy people across ages. Study results and caveats: With donor CMV status unknown, expanded clonotype changes were possibly confounded.

Unmatched junction bases numbered 1, after V lost 3 bases and J lost 1 base. Germline-derived CDR1 and CDR2 are SGDLS and YYNGEE. The CDR3 contains 14 residues. Using a J-beta primer mix together with a sample-barcoded 5' primer, a second PCR was run for about 6 to 12 cycles. Carrying 12 random nucleotides, a template-switch adaptor labeled each individual cDNA molecule. One entry per CDR3 protein results from TCRdb running MiXCR on the 5' RACE reads. The sample consists of 600,000 or so distinct CDR3 sequences, approximately 30% of them appearing once. Each donor supplied 8 to 10 milliliters of peripheral blood.

The chain recombines TRBV9 with TRBJ2-3; 8 nucleotides agree with TRBD2. The sequence derives from an elderly woman in good health. Input material: blood. The CDR3 DNA reads as TGTGCCAGCAGCGCGACTAGCGGCACAGATACGCAGTATTTT. Its translation is CASSATSGTDTQYF.